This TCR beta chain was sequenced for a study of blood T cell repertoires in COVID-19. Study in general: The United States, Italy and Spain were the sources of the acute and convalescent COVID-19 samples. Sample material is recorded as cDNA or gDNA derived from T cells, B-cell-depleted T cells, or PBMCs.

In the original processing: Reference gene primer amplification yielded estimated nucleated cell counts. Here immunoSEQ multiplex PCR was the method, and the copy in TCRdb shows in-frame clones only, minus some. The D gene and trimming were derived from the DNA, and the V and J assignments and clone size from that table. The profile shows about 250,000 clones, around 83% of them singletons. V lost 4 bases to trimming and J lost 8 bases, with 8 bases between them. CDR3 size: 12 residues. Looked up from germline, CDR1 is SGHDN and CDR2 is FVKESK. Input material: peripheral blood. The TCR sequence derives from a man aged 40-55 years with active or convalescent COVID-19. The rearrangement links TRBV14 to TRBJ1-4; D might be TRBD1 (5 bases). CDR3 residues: CASSREGEKLFF. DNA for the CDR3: TGTGCCAGCAGCCGGGAGGGGGAAAAACTGTTTTTT.